This is a list of T cell receptor beta chains from one sample in a study of shared clonotypes between healthy human individuals. Clones were read by immunoSEQ multiplex PCR, and TCRdb kept only the in-frame ones, dropping some. The sample shows over a million clones, over 95% of them seen only once. What was sequenced was naive CD4+ T cells sorted from blood. The receptor source for this set is a man between 25 and 39 years old in good health. Each CDR3 is given with its conserved first and last residue. The D gene is left open where the match is weak. Not all rows give a size; the values are once, few, many and, for expanded clones, a class.

j_call v_call d_call clone_size cdr3_nt cdr3_aa
TRBJ2-4 TRBV4-3 NA NA TGCGCCAGCAGCCAAGATTGGCGTCTAGCCAAAAACATTCAGTACTTC CASSQDWRLAKNIQYF
TRBJ2-6 TRBV18 NA NA TGTGCCAGCTCACGGGGGGCGCGCGGGGCCAACGTCCTGACTTTC CASSRGARGANVLTF
TRBJ2-5 TRBV5-1 TRBD2 NA TGCGCCAGCAGCACGGGACTAGCGGAGCAAGAGACCCAGTACTTC CASSTGLAEQETQYF
TRBJ2-3 TRBV10-3 NA NA TGTGCCATCGCGGACCAAACCACAGATACGCAGTATTTT CAIADQTTDTQYF
TRBJ1-1 TRBV7-6 NA NA TGTGCCAGCAGCTGGGGAGGAGACAGATTCATGAACACTGAAGCTTTCTTT CASSWGGDRFMNTEAFF
TRBJ2-1 TRBV6-8 TRBD2 NA TGTGCCAGCAGTCCTGCCCCGGGACTAGGAATTTATGAGCAGTTCTTC CASSPAPGLGIYEQFF
TRBJ1-1 TRBV19 TRBD1 NA TGTGCCAGTAGTCGGCAGGGGGCTGAAGCTTTCTTT CASSRQGAEAFF
TRBJ2-2 TRBV10-2 NA NA TGCGCCAGCAGTGAGACGGGACCAAGAAACACCGGGGAGCTGTTTTTT CASSETGPRNTGELFF
TRBJ2-7 TRBV13 TRBD1 once TGTGCCAGCAGCTCCCCCGCAGGGACAGGGTTTTACGAGCAGTACTTC CASSSPAGTGFYEQYF
TRBJ2-3 TRBV7-2 TRBD2 NA TGTGCCAGCAGCTTAGATGGGAGGGGTGATACGCAGTATTTT CASSLDGRGDTQYF
TRBJ1-5 TRBV28 NA NA TGTGCCAGCAGTTTAATAGTGCTAGCAGGGCTTAGCAATCAGCCCCAGCATTTT CASSLIVLAGLSNQPQHF
TRBJ2-2 TRBV7-9 TRBD2 NA TGTGCCAGCAGTCAGCGGGAGTTGGCCGGGGAGCTGTTTTTT CASSQRELAGELFF
TRBJ2-1 TRBV7-6 TRBD2 NA TGTGCCAGCAGCTTAGAACCCGGCTTAGCGGGAGTAGGTAATGAGCAGTTCTTC CASSLEPGLAGVGNEQFF
TRBJ2-1 TRBV11-2 NA NA TGTGCCAGCAGCTTAGGGTGGGGGACGGGTGAGCAGTTCTTC CASSLGWGTGEQFF
TRBJ2-2 TRBV5-1 NA NA TGCGCCAGCAGCACACGCCAGGAATCCGGGGAGCTGTTTTTT CASSTRQESGELFF
TRBJ2-5 TRBV20-1 NA NA TGCAGTGCTAGGGAAGAAGAGACCCAGTACTTC CSAREEETQYF
TRBJ2-3 TRBV29-1 NA NA TGCAGCGTTGGGCTCCGAGGGGCAGATACGCAGTATTTT CSVGLRGADTQYF
TRBJ1-3 TRBV10-3 NA NA TGTGCCATCAGTGAGCTCTGGACCTCTGGAAACACCATATATTTT CAISELWTSGNTIYF
TRBJ1-5 TRBV9 TRBD1 NA TGTGCCAGCAGCGGAGACAGGGGGCATCAGCCCCAGCATTTT CASSGDRGHQPQHF
TRBJ2-1 TRBV11-2 NA NA TGTGCCAGCAGCCTAACAACCAGCTCCTACAATGAGCAGTTCTTC CASSLTTSSYNEQFF
TRBJ2-3 TRBV9 TRBD2 NA TGTGCCAGCAGCGGAACTAGCGGGAGGGGAGATACGCAGTATTTT CASSGTSGRGDTQYF
TRBJ1-1 TRBV7-8 NA NA TGTGCCAGCAGTTACAGAGCGAGGCAGACGCTAGCTGAAGCTTTCTTT CASSYRARQTLAEAFF
TRBJ2-1 TRBV28 TRBD1 NA TGTGCCAGCAGTTTGCAGACAGGGGCGAGTGAGCAGTTCTTC CASSLQTGASEQFF
TRBJ1-5 TRBV27 NA NA TGTGCCAGCAGAAAACGCGGGACAAATAGCAATCAGCCCCAGCATTTT CASRKRGTNSNQPQHF
TRBJ2-3 TRBV10-1 NA NA TGCGCCAGCAGTGATAATAGGGCCTTAAATACGCAGTATTTT CASSDNRALNTQYF
TRBJ2-2 TRBV9 NA NA TGTGCCAGCAGCGTAACCCGCGCAGCCGGGGAGCTGTTTTTT CASSVTRAAGELFF
TRBJ2-7 TRBV5-1 TRBD2 NA TGCGCCAGCAGCCCGGGGGGGCTGACAGTATACGAGCAGTACTTC CASSPGGLTVYEQYF
TRBJ2-1 TRBV5-1 TRBD1 NA TGCGCCAGCAGCTTGGTGGCAGGGGGTTTGTATGAGCAGTTCTTC CASSLVAGGLYEQFF
TRBJ1-4 TRBV28 NA NA TGTGCCAGCAGTTTCCGCCCGGGGGAGGAAAAACTGTTTTTT CASSFRPGEEKLFF
TRBJ1-2 TRBV5-1 NA NA TGCGCCAGCAGCTCCGACCCCGTTTATGGCTACACCTTC CASSSDPVYGYTF
TRBJ2-1 TRBV5-1 NA NA TGCGCCAGCAGCACCCGAGGCAATGAGCAGTTCTTC CASSTRGNEQFF
TRBJ2-7 TRBV27 NA NA TGTGCCAGCAGTTTAGCAATGGGCGGGTCATACGAGCAGTACTTC CASSLAMGGSYEQYF
TRBJ1-2 TRBV9 TRBD1 NA TGTGCCAGCAGCCCAACAGGGGTCTATGGCTACACCTTC CASSPTGVYGYTF
TRBJ2-1 TRBV19 NA NA TGTGCCAGTAGTATTAAGGGGCAAGGGATTGAGCAGTTCTTC CASSIKGQGIEQFF
TRBJ2-5 TRBV5-3 NA once TGTGCCAGAAGCTTGGCGGACAGCTCCTACCAAGAGACCCAGTACTTC CARSLADSSYQETQYF
TRBJ2-1 TRBV4-2 NA NA TGTGCCAGCAGCCAAGGGGCTACCCCTCAGCAGTTCTTC CASSQGATPQQFF
TRBJ2-1 TRBV18 NA NA TGTGCCAGCTCACCACCCCCCCGCAATGAGCAGTTCTTC CASSPPPRNEQFF
TRBJ2-7 TRBV21-1 NA once TGTGCCAGCATTCCTAGCGGGAGCTCCTACGAGCAGTACTTC CASIPSGSSYEQYF
TRBJ2-1 TRBV7-9 TRBD2 NA TGTGCCAGCAGCTTTGATAAACTAGCGGGAGTGGACGAGCAGTTCTTC CASSFDKLAGVDEQFF
TRBJ2-5 TRBV10-1 NA NA TGCGCCAGCACCCCCGCGGGTTCAGAGACCCAGTACTTC CASTPAGSETQYF
TRBJ1-1 TRBV19 NA NA TGTGCCAGTAATGAGAGGAAAGGATGGACTGAAGCTTTCTTT CASNERKGWTEAFF
TRBJ2-5 TRBV18 NA NA TGTGCCAGCTCACCACTACGGACTTACCAAGAGACCCAGTACTTC CASSPLRTYQETQYF
TRBJ2-5 TRBV5-1 TRBD2 NA TGCGCCAGCAGCTCCAGCGGGAGGGCCGGGGAGACCCAGTACTTC CASSSSGRAGETQYF
TRBJ2-7 TRBV5-6 NA NA TGTGCCAGCAGCTTGGAGGGGGGACAGTTCTACGAGCAGTACTTC CASSLEGGQFYEQYF
TRBJ1-5 TRBV28 NA NA TGTGCCAGCAGTTTTGGCCATCAGCCCCAGCATTTT CASSFGHQPQHF
TRBJ2-4 TRBV7-9 NA NA TGTGCCAGCAGCGGCCGGGACCGAGGCAAAAACATTCAGTACTTC CASSGRDRGKNIQYF
TRBJ2-3 TRBV10-3 NA NA TGTGCCATCAGGGGCGACAGTGGAAATACGCAGTATTTT CAIRGDSGNTQYF
TRBJ2-5 TRBV15 NA NA TGTGCCACCAGCAGAGAGGGAATCCAAGAGACCCAGTACTTC CATSREGIQETQYF
TRBJ1-5 TRBV7-9 NA once TGTGCCAGCAGCCCAGTCGACAGGCCTAATCAGCCCCAGCATTTT CASSPVDRPNQPQHF
TRBJ1-1 TRBV7-3 NA NA TGTGCCAGCAGCCCAGGGGTAGGAACTGAAGCTTTCTTT CASSPGVGTEAFF
TRBJ1-4 TRBV18 NA NA TGTGCCAGCTCACCATCGGGGCCTCCTGAGAAACTGTTTTTT CASSPSGPPEKLFF
TRBJ1-4 TRBV30 NA NA TGTGCCTGGAGTTCGCTTCCGGAGAAACTGTTTTTT CAWSSLPEKLFF
TRBJ2-2 TRBV5-6 NA NA TGTGCCAGCAGCTTGAGAGTCTGGCGGGCCGGGGAGCTGTTTTTT CASSLRVWRAGELFF
TRBJ2-1 TRBV6-6 NA once TGTGCCAGCTGGGACTCCCCCAATGAGCAGTTCTTC CASWDSPNEQFF
TRBJ2-7 TRBV15 TRBD1 NA TGTGCCACCAGCAGAGATACCGGGACAGGGGGCCGGGGTGAGCAGTACTTC CATSRDTGTGGRGEQYF
TRBJ2-7 TRBV11-2 NA NA TGTGCCAGCAGCTTAGAAGGGGCGGGACCTTCCTACGAGCAGTACTTC CASSLEGAGPSYEQYF
TRBJ2-5 TRBV7-9 NA few TGTGCCAGCAGCTTGATGACCGCACAAGAGACCCAGTACTTC CASSLMTAQETQYF
TRBJ1-1 TRBV6-1 NA NA TGTGCCAGCAGTGAATATCCGTTCATGAACACTGAAGCTTTCTTT CASSEYPFMNTEAFF
TRBJ1-2 TRBV6-1 NA NA TGTGCCAGCAGTGAGCGGACAGAAATCTATGGCTACACCTTC CASSERTEIYGYTF